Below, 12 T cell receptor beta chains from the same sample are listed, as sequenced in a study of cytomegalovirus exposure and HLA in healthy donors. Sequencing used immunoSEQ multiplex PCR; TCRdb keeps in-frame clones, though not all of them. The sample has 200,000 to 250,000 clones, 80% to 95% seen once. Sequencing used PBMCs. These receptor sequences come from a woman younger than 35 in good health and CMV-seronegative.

CDR3 amino acids: CASSDRAERQPQHF. The CDR3 DNA reads as TGTGCCAGCAGTGACAGGGCGGAGCGTCAGCCCCAGCATTTT. The rearrangement joins TRBV2 to TRBJ1-5; perhaps TRBD1 as D (5 bases). The CDR3 is 14 residues long. V was pared by 3 bases and J by 6 bases, with 12 bases between. Germline-derived CDR1 and CDR2 are SNHLY and FYNNEI.

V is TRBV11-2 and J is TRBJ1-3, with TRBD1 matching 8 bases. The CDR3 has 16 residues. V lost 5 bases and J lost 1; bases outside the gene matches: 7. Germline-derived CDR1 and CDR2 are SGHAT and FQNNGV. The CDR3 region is CASSADRGLSGNTIYF. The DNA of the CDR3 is TGTGCCAGCAGCGCCGACAGGGGCCTTTCTGGAAACACCATATATTTT.

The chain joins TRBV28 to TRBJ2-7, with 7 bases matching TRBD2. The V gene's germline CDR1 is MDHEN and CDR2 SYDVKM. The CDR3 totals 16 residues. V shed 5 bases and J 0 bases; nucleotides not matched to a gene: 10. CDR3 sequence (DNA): TGTGCCAGCAGTCCCCTGGGAGGGCGACCCTCCTACGAGCAGTACTTC. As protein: CASSPLGGRPSYEQYF.

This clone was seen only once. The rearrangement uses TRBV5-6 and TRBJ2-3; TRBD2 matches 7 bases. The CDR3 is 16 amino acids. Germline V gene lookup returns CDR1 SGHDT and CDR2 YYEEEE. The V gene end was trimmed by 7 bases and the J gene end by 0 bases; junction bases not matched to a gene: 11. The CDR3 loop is CASGTWGGLSTDTQYF. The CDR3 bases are TGTGCCAGCGGTACTTGGGGGGGACTTAGCACAGATACGCAGTATTTT.

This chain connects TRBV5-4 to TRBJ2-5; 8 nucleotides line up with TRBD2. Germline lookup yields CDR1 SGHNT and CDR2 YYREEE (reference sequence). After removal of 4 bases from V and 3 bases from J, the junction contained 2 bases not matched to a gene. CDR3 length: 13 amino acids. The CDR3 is CASSQGLEETQYF. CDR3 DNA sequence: TGTGCCAGCAGCCAGGGACTAGAAGAGACCCAGTACTTC.

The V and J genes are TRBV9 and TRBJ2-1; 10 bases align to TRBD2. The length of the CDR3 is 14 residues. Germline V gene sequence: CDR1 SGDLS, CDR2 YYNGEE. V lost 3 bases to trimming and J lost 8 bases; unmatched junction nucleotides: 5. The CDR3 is CASSASGLAYEQFF. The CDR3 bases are TGTGCCAGCAGCGCTTCGGGACTAGCGTATGAGCAGTTCTTC.

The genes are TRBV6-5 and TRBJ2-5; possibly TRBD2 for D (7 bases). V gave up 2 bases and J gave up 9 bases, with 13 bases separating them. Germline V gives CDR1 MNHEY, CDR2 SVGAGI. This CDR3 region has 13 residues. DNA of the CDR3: TGTGCCAGCAGTTACCCCGCCGGGGGGCCCCAGTACTTC. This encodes CASSYPAGGPQYF.

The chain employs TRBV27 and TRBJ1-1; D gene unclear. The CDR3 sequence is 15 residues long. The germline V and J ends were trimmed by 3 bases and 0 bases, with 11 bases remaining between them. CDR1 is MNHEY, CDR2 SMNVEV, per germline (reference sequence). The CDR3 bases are TGTGCCAGCAGTTTCTTAGGCAGGTTGAACACTGAAGCTTTCTTT. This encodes CASSFLGRLNTEAFF.

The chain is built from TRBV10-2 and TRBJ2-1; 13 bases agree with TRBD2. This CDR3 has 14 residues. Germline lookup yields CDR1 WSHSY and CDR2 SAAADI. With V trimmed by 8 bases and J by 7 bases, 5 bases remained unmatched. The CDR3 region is CASRGTSGTNEQFF. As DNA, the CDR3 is TGCGCCAGCCGCGGGACTAGCGGGACAAATGAGCAGTTCTTC.

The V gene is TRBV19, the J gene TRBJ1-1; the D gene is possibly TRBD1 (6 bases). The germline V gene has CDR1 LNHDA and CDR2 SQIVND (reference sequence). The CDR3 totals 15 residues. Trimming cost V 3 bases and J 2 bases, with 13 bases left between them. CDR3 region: CASSIVDRLNTEAFF. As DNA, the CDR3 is TGTGCCAGTAGTATCGTTGACAGGTTAAACACTGAAGCTTTCTTT.

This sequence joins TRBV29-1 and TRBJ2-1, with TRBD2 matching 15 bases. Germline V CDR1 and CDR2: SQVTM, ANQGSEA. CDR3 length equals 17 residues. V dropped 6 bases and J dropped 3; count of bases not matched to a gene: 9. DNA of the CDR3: TGCAGCGTCCTAGGACTAGCGGGAGGGATCATCTACAATGAGCAGTTCTTC. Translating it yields CSVLGLAGGIIYNEQFF.

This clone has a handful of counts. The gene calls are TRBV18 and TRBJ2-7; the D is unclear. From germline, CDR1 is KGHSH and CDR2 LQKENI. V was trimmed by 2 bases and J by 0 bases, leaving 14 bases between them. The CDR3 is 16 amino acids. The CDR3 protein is CASSPITVTASYEQYF. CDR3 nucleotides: TGTGCCAGCTCACCAATTACGGTCACAGCCTCCTACGAGCAGTACTTC.